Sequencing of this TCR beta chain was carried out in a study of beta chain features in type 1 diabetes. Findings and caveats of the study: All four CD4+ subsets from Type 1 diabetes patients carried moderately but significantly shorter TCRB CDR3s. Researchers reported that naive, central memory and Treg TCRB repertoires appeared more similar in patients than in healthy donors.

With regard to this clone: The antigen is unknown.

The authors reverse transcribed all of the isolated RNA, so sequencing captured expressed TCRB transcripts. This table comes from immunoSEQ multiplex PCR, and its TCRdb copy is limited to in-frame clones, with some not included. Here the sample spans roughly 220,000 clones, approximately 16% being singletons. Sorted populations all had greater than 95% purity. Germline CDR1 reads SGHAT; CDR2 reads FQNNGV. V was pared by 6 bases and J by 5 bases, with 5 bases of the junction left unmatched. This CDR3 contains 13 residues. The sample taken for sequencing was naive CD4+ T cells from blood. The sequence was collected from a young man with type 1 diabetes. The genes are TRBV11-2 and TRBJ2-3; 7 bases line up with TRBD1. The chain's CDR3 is CASRPDREDTQYF. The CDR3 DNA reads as TGTGCCAGCAGGCCAGACAGGGAAGATACGCAGTATTTT.